This T cell receptor beta chain originates from a study of T cells expressing NK-cell markers. Study as a whole: Sorted CD3+CD56-NKG2C+, CD3+CD56+NKG2C- and CD3+CD56+NKG2C+ T cells were the source of the TCR beta repertoires.

General study findings and limits: Topping the CD3+CD56-NKG2C+ fraction as well were these clonotypes, in a handful of donors.

Turning to this clonotype: What it recognizes is unknown.

Germline lookup yields CDR1 GTSNPN and CDR2 SVGIG (reference sequence). The CDR3 consists of 14 residues. TCRdb re-analyzed the 5' RACE reads; it lists each CDR3 protein once, without DNA. The sample holds 450,000 to 600,000 distinct CDR3 sequences. The chain couples TRBV30 to TRBJ1-1; TCRdb selects TRBD1, and the lack of DNA leaves this call unchecked. The source of this sequence is a young man in good health. The sample consisted of blood T cells: a sorted CD56 or NKG2C T cell subset, CD4+ or CD8+ T cells, or bulk PBMC T cells (not recorded which). The CDR3 reads CAWRTGQGDTEAFF. Looking up the rest from reference TRBV30 and TRBJ1-1 gives the full variable domain: SQTIHQWPATLVQPVGSPLSLECTVEGTSNPNLYWYRQAAGRGLQLLFYSVGIGQISSEVPQNLSASRPQDRQFILSSKKLLLSDSGFYLCAWRTGQGDTEAFFGQGTRLTVV.